This T cell receptor (beta chain) appears in the sequencing data of a study of regulatory T cells in long-lasting Graves disease. Findings of the study overall: Persistent Graves' patients had lower TCR diversity than newly diagnosed ones. Fewer public clonotypes were shared by new patients (around 1,000) than by persistent patients (about 2,800).

Both iRepertoire HTBI primers and Arm-PCR of CDR3 regions were used to build the TCR beta libraries. TCRdb re-called the multiplex PCR reads with MiXCR, one entry per CDR3 protein. The sample shows over 500,000 distinct CDR3 sequences, 15% to 20% of them seen only once. The sample's time point: newly diagnosed GD, antithyroid drugs for less than 3 months. RNA from PBMCs was the source of the TCR library. Into tubes containing EDTA, nine milliliters of peripheral blood were drawn. The V end lost 6 bases, the J end lost 2 bases, and 11 bases lay between the germline ends. This CDR3 is 13 amino acids long. This clonotype was detected ten times or more. What it binds is not known. This sample also belongs to another study, concerning T cells in Graves' hyperthyroidism and ophthalmopathy. That source reports: The hyperthyroidism was newly diagnosed and had lasted under 2 months; the patients were aged 18 to 65.

The sequences come from peripheral blood mononuclear cells (PBMCs), collected at new diagnosis, from a patient treated with antithyroid drugs. This sequence originates from a woman between 25 and 40 years old with Graves disease. The chain uses TRBV12-3 or TRBV12-4 and TRBJ2-7; D is unclear. CDR3 DNA sequence: TGTGCCAGCAGCCGGCCAGGCACCTACGAGCAGTACTTC. Translated, it gives CASSRPGTYEQYF.